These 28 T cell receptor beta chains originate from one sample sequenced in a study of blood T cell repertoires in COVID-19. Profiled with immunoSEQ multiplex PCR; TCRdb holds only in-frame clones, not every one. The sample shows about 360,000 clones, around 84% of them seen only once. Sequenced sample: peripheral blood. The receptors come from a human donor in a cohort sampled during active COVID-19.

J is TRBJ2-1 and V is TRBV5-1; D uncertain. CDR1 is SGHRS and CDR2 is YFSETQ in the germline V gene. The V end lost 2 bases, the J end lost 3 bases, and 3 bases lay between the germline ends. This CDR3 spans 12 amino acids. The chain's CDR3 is CASSFIYNEQFF. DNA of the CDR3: TGCGCCAGCAGCTTTATCTACAATGAGCAGTTCTTC. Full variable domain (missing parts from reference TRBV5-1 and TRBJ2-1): KAGVTQTPRYLIKTRGQQVTLSCSPISGHRSVSWYQQTPGQGLQFLFEYFSETQRNKGNFPGRFSGRQFSNSRSEMNVSTLELGDSALYLCASSFIYNEQFFGPGTRLTVL.

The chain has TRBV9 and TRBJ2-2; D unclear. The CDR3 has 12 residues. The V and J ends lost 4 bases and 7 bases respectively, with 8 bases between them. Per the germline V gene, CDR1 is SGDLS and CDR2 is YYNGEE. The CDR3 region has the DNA TGTGCCAGCAGCCCGGGTTTCGGGGAGCTGTTTTTT. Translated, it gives CASSPGFGELFF.

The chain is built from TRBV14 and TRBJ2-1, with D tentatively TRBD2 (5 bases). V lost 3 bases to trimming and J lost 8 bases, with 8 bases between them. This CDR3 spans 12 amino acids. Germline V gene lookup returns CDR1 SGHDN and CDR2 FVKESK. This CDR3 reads CASSHEGYEQFF. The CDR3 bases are TGTGCCAGCAGCCATGAGGGATATGAGCAGTTCTTC.

The CDR3 loop reads CASSSGQGNYEQYF. The CDR3 nucleotides are TGTGCCAGCAGCTCCGGACAGGGAAACTACGAGCAGTACTTC. The chain employs TRBV7-9 and TRBJ2-7, with 8 nucleotides matching TRBD1. Germline V lookup: CDR1 SEHNR, CDR2 FQNEAQ (reference sequence). V was pared by 4 bases and J by 3 bases, with 5 bases of the junction left unmatched. The CDR3 is made up of 14 amino acids. Using reference TRBV7-9 and TRBJ2-7 for the parts outside the CDR3, the full variable domain is DTGVSQNPRHKITKRGQNVTFRCDPISEHNRLYWYRQTLGQGPEFLTYFQNEAQLEKSRLLSDRFSAERPKGSFSTLEIQRTEQGDSAMYLCASSSGQGNYEQYFGPGTRLTVT.

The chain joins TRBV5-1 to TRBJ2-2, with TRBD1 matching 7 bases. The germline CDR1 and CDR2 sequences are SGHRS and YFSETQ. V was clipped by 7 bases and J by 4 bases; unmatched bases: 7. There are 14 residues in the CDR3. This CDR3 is CASQWTGGTGELFF. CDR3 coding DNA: TGCGCCAGCCAGTGGACAGGAGGCACCGGGGAGCTGTTTTTT.

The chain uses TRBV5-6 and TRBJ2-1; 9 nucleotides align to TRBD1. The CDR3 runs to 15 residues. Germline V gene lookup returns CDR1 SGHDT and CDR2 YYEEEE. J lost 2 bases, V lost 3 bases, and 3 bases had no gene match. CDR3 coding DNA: TGTGCCAGCAGCTCGGGGACAGGGCCCTACAATGAGCAGTTCTTC. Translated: CASSSGTGPYNEQFF.

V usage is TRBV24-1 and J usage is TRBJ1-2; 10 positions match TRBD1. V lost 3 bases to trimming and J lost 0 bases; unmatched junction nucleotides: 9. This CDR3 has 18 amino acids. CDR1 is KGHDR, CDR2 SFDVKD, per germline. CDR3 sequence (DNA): TGTGCCACCAGTGATCCCGGGACAGGGGTTTTTTCTAACTATGGCTACACCTTC. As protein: CATSDPGTGVFSNYGYTF.

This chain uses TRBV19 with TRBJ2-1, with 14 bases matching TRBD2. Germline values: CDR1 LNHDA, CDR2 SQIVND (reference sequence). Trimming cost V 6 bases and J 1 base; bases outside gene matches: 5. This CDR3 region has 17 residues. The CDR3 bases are TGTGCCAGTAGCCGGGGGACTAGCGGGAGATCCTACAATGAGCAGTTCTTC. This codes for CASSRGTSGRSYNEQFF.

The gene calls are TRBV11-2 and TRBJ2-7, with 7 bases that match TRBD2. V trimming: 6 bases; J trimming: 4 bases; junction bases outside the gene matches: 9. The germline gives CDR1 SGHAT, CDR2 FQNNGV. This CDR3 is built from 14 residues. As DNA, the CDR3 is TGTGCCAGCAGAAGAGCGGGACGGGAATACGAGCAGTACTTC. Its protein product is CASRRAGREYEQYF.

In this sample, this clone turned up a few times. CDR3 sequence reads: CASSPIAGGTEAFF. As DNA, the CDR3 is TGTGCCAGCAGCCCCATAGCGGGGGGCACTGAAGCTTTCTTT. The chain couples TRBV3-1 (or the pseudogene TRBV3-2) to TRBJ1-1; weak D call: TRBD1 (5 bases). Germline CDR1 LGHDT, CDR2 YNNKEL (reference sequence). This CDR3 is 14 amino acids long. The V end was cut by 4 bases, the J end by 4 bases, with 13 bases between.

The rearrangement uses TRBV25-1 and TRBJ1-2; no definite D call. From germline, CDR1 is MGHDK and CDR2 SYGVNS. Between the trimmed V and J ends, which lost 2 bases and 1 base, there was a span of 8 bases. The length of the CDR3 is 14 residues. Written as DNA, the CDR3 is TGTGCCAGCAGTGAACCTCGGGGTAACTATGGCTACACCTTC. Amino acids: CASSEPRGNYGYTF.

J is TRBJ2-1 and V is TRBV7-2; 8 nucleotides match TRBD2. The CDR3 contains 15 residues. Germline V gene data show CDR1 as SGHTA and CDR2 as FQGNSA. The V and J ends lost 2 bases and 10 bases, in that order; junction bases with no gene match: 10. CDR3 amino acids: CASSLPGGVPEEQFF. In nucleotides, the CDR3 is TGTGCCAGCAGCTTACCCGGGGGGGTGCCGGAGGAGCAGTTCTTC.

This CDR3 reads CASREGNSPLHF. The CDR3 DNA is TGTGCCAGCAGGGAGGGAAATTCACCCCTCCACTTT. The rearrangement joins TRBV28 to TRBJ1-6; D is uncertain. The CDR3 sequence is 12 residues long. CDR1 is MDHEN, CDR2 SYDVKM, per germline. V lost 6 bases, J lost 7 bases, and 7 bases lay in between. The complete variable domain, with remaining parts taken from reference TRBV28 and TRBJ1-6, reads DVKVTQSSRYLVKRTGEKVFLECVQDMDHENMFWYRQDPGLGLRLIYFSYDVKMKEKGDIPEGYSVSREKKERFSLILESASTNQTSMYLCASREGNSPLHFGNGTRLTVT.

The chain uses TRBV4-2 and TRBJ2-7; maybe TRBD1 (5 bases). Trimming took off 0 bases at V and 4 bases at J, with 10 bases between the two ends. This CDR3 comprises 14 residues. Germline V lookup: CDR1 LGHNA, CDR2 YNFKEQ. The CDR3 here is CASSQDIGVYEQYF. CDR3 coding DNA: TGTGCCAGCAGCCAAGATATAGGGGTATACGAGCAGTACTTC.

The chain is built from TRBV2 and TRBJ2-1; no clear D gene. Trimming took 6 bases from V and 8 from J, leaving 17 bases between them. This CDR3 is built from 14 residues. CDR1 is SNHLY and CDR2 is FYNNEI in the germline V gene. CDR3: CASRPPPIGHEQFF. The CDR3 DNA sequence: TGTGCCAGCAGGCCCCCTCCAATCGGTCATGAGCAGTTCTTC.

CDR3 region: CASSSLDRANSPLHF. The CDR3 coding sequence is TGTGCCAGCAGTTCCTTGGACAGGGCAAATTCACCCCTCCACTTT. The V call is TRBV28, the J call TRBJ1-6; 8 nucleotides match TRBD1. Germline loops: CDR1 MDHEN, CDR2 SYDVKM. This CDR3 is built from 15 residues. V was clipped by 4 bases and J by 7 bases; unmatched bases: 6.

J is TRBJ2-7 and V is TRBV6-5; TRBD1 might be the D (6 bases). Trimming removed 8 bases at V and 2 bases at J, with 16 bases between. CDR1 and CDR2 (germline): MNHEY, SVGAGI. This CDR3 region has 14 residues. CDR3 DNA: TGTGCCAGCTCTACAGGGTCGGGGCCCTACGAGCAGTACTTC. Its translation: CASSTGSGPYEQYF.

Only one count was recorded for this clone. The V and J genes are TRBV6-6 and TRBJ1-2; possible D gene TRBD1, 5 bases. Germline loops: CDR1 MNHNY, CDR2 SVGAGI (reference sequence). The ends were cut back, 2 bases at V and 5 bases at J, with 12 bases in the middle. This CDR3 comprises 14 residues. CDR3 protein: CASSYPGPGYGYTF. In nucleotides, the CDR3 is TGTGCCAGCAGTTACCCAGGGCCTGGGTATGGCTACACCTTC.

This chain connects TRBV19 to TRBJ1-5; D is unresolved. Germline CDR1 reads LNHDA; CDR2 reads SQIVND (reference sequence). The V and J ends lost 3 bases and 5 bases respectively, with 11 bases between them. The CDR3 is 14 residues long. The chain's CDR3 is CASSIRGLDQPQHF. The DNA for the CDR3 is TGTGCCAGTAGTATTCGAGGGCTGGATCAGCCCCAGCATTTT.

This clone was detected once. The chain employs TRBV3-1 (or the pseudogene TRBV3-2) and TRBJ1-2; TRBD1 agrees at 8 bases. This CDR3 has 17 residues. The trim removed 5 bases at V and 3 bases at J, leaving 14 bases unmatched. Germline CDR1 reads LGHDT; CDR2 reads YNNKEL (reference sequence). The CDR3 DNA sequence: TGTGCCAGCAGCAACAGGGGGGGAGGAGATCTGTACTATGGCTACACCTTC. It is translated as CASSNRGGGDLYYGYTF.

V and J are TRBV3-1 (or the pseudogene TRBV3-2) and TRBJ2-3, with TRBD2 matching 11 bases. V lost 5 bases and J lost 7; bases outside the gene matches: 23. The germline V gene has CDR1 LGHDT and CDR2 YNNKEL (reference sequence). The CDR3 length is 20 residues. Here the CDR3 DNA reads TGTGCCAGCAGCTCTCTAGTGGAGGGGCTAGCGGGGGGCAGGGTAAATACGCAGTATTTT. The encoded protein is CASSSLVEGLAGGRVNTQYF.

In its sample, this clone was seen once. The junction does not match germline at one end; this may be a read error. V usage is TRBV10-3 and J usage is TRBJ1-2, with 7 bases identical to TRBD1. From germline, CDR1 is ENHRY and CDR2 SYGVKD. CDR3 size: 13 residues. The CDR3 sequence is CAISSMGQSYASF. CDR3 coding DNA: TGTGCCATCAGCTCGATGGGACAGTCCTATGCCTCCTTC.

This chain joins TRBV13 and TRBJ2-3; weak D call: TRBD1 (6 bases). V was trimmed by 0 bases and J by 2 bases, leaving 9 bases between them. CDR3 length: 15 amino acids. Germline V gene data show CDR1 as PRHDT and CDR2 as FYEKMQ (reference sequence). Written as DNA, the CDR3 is TGTGCCAGCAGCTTAGGGGGGGCTGTCACAGATACGCAGTATTTT. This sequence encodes CASSLGGAVTDTQYF.

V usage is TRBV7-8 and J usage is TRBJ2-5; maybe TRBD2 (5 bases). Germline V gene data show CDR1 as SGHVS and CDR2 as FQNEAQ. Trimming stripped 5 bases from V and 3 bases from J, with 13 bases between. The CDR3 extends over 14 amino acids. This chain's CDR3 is CASSIPGIKETQYF. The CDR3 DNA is TGTGCCAGCAGCATACCGGGGATAAAAGAGACCCAGTACTTC. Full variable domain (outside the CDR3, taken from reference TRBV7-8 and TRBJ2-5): GAGVSQSPRYKVAKRGQDVALRCDPISGHVSLFWYQQALGQGPEFLTYFQNEAQLDKSGLPSDRFFAERPEGSVSTLKIQRTQQEDSAVYLCASSIPGIKETQYFGPGTRLLVL.

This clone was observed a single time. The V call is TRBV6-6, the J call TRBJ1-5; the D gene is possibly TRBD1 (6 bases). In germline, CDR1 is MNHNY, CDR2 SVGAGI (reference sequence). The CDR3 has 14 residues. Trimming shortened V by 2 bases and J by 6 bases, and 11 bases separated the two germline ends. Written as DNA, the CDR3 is TGTGCCAGCAGTTACCGGGGAGGGGGTCAGCCCCAGCATTTT. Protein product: CASSYRGGGQPQHF.

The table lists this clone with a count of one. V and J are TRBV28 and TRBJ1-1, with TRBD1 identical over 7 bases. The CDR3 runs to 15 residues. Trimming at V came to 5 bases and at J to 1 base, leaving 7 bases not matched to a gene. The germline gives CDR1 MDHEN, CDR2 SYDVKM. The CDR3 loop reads CASSLTGAENTEAFF. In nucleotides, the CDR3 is TGTGCCAGCAGTCTAACAGGGGCCGAGAACACTGAAGCTTTCTTT.

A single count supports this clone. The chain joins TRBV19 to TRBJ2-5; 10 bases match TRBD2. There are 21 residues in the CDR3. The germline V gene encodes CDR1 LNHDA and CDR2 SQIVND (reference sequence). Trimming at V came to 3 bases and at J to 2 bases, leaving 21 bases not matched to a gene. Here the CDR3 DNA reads TGTGCCAGTAGTATTCGGACCCCCGGACTAGCGGCCTCGGGTCCTCAAGAGACCCAGTACTTC. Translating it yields CASSIRTPGLAASGPQETQYF.

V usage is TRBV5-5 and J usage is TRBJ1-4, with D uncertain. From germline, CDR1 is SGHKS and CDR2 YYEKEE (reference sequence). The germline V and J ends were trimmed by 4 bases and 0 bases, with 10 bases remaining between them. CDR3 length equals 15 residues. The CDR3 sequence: CASSKLSATNEKLFF. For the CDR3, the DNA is TGTGCCAGCAGCAAATTATCTGCAACTAATGAAAAACTGTTTTTT. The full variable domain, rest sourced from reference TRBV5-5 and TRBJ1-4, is DAGVTQSPTHLIKTRGQQVTLRCSPISGHKSVSWYQQVLGQGPQFIFQYYEKEERGRGNFPDRFSARQFPNYSSELNVNALLLGDSALYLCASSKLSATNEKLFFGSGTQLSVL.